This TCR beta chain was observed in a study of cytomegalovirus exposure and HLA in healthy donors. Study background: Unique TCR beta sequences numbering approximately 120 million came from 150 million to 200 million T cells in an earlier analysis. Study-level findings and limits: The authors enumerated over 150 TCR beta chains as linked to cytomegalovirus. Near-uniform donor sequencing depth was presumed by presence/absence analyses.

The PCR had 60 Vbeta and 13 Jbeta primers. Generated by immunoSEQ multiplex PCR, the TCRdb table keeps only in-frame clones and is missing some. The top ten hold roughly 0.99% of the sample, which has roughly 120,000 clones, approximately 78% seen once. This clone has just one count. Its antigen is still unknown. Losses at the gene ends were 4 bases for V and 4 bases for J; bases not matched to a gene: 6. Germline-derived CDR1 and CDR2 are MGHRA and YSYEKL. The CDR3 length is 15 residues. V and J are TRBV4-1 and TRBJ2-5; 10 positions agree with TRBD1. Material for sequencing was PBMCs. The receptor was derived from a woman aged 25 to 45 in good health and CMV-seronegative. CDR3 protein: CASSPRDRGLETQYF. CDR3 nucleotide sequence: TGCGCCAGCAGCCCGCGGGACAGGGGTCTAGAGACCCAGTACTTC.